This record looks at one T cell receptor (beta chain) sequence and its context. The target of this receptor is not known. Qualities for individual bases were not recorded, and no much larger clone is one base off. Patients with autoimmune disease history or receiving systemic immunosuppression were excluded from the trial. Peripheral blood for TCR sequencing was collected from all dose cohorts at baseline, on cycle 4 day 1, and on cycle 7 day 1. The samples were drawn from a first-in-human, open-label, multicenter phase I dose-escalation trial of ivuxolimab. Adults with locally advanced or metastatic melanoma, renal cell carcinoma, hepatocellular carcinoma or head and neck squamous cell carcinoma were enrolled in the trial. Before TCR sequencing, CD4+ T cells and CD8+ T cells were sorted from peripheral blood as separate populations. For sequencing of the TCRbeta CDR3 region, genomic DNA was extracted from the sorted cells. The immunoSEQ Assay was used to sequence the TCRbeta CDR3 regions. This is the immuneACCESS table as TCRdb keeps it, with only in-frame sequences that have V and J called. A part of the clones is gone; compared with another copy, unresolved V genes explain less than half, and the rest is unexplained. This sample lists 65,000 to 85,000 clones; around 84% were detected once. In total, the top ten clones hold about 2.4% of the sample.

The data originate from a study of OX40 agonist ivuxolimab in advanced cancers. Background on the whole study: Ivuxolimab was an agonistic, fully human IgG2 monoclonal antibody directed against OX40 (CD134), a costimulatory receptor. The purpose of peripheral TCRbeta sequencing was to test whether ivuxolimab changed TCR sequence diversity and led to clonal T-cell expansion. Partial responses occurred in three dose-escalation patients: two with cutaneous melanoma and one with hepatocellular carcinoma. The paper reports the monotherapy dose-escalation portion (N of about 51 patients) of the phase I ivuxolimab trial. Intravenous ivuxolimab was administered to patients every 2 weeks at six dose levels: 0.01, 0.1, 0.3, 1.5, 3 and 10 mg/kg. Patients were allowed to have had prior anti-PD-1, anti-PD-L1 or anti-CTLA-4 therapy, and around 41% of the dose-escalation patients had previously received checkpoint inhibitors. Of the 50 to 55 dose-escalation patients, hepatocellular carcinoma was present in about 19, melanoma in roughly 15, renal cell carcinoma in 9 and head and neck cancer in 9. A male proportion of roughly 80% and a mean age of roughly 58 years, ranging from roughly 23 to 85, were recorded for the dose-escalation cohort.

From cysteine to phenylalanine, the CDR3 is 14 amino acids long. Kept here is only the CDR3 DNA, which spans 42 bases and is read in frame from base 1. The germline V gene (reference sequence) yields SGHNT for CDR1 and YYREEE for CDR2. V and J lose 2 bases and 1 base, and a span of 9 bases separates them. Paper-wide results and their limitations: After ivuxolimab, more expanded clones were found on average in CD8+ T cells than in CD4+ T cells. In the 0.1-3.0 mg/kg groups, partial responders had among the lowest normalized peripheral clonal expansion, particularly in CD8+ T cells. At doses of 0.1 to 3.0 mg/kg, clonal expansion of both CD4+ and CD8+ blood T cells was observed from baseline to week 6. Low levels of normalized T-cell clonal expansion were also shown by some nonresponding patients. The antigen specificity of the clonally expanded peripheral T cells was not determined.

This material consisted of CD4+ or CD8+ T cells sorted from blood, taken in a trial of the OX40 agonist ivuxolimab. This TCR was recovered from an adult with an advanced solid tumor such as melanoma, head and neck, liver or kidney cancer. Here the chain combines TRBV5-4 and TRBJ2-5; perhaps TRBD2 is the D gene, with 6 bases matching. CDR3 loop: CASSFSGSQETQYF. DNA sequence: TGTGCCAGCAGCTTCTCCGGGAGCCAAGAGACCCAGTACTTC. The full variable domain, completed from the reference TRBV5-4 and TRBJ2-5 proteins outside the CDR3, reads ETGVTQSPTHLIKTRGQQVTLRCSSQSGHNTVSWYQQALGQGPQFIFQYYREEENGRGNFPPRFSGLQFPNYSSELNVNALELDDSALYLCASSFSGSQETQYFGPGTRLLVL.